The T cell receptor (beta chain) under discussion was sequenced for a study of shared clonotypes between healthy human individuals (dated by TCRdb to 2019 to 2021). About the full investigation: Two women and a few men aged 18 to 49 years were included in the cohort. For each donor, three plates each were used for CD4 naive and CD4 memory, two plates were used for CD8 naive, and one plate was used for CD8 memory. The study deeply sequenced blood TCR repertoires of five healthy adults to estimate repertoire size and the extent of clonotype sharing between individuals. To increase sequencing depth and limit assay-specific biases, TCR repertoire library preparation and sequencing were carried out by different laboratories using diverse techniques. Between about 0.85 and 8.9 billion PBMCs per donor were obtained by leukapheresis.

About this clone: Its antigen target is currently unknown. One base away there is no much larger clone; base qualities are not given.

Using the deep immunoSEQ assay, TCR CDR3 regions were amplified from genomic DNA by multiplex PCR. Extracted genomic DNA from each cell subset was spread evenly across all wells of several immunoSEQ 96-well plates, with each plate serving as a replicate. Each replicate PCR for sorted subsets received about 220 ng genomic DNA, equal to tens of thousands of T cell genomes. The purified libraries were quantified using a Qubit 3.0 fluorometer, sized with a Bioanalyzer 2100, and then quantified again using the KAPA Library Quantification kit. A separate single-read 150-cycle Illumina NextSeq 550 flow cell was used to sequence each immunoSEQ 96-well plate. As for how the authors treated the data: The immunoSEQ output contained only junctional sequences without quality scores, so filtering could not match that applied to full-length reads. Sequences were annotated with PyIR, a Python wrapper for IgBLAST v1.9, using IMGT germline references to assign V/J genes and CDR3. Any read was removed if the V/J assignment was weak (E-value above 1e-6), the CDR3 was missing, or the read contained stop codons, out-of-frame junctions, or ambiguous translated residues. V3J clonotypes were defined as sequences sharing an identical inferred V gene, J gene, and CDR3 amino acid sequence. Percentage overlap between repertoires was computed as shared unique clonotypes divided by the size of the smaller repertoire. RTK rarefaction, the Chao1 estimator, and Recon v2.1 estimates of unobserved clonotypes were used to assess repertoire richness. For all TCRbeta clonotypes obtained by the gDNA method from a few donors, generation probabilities were computed with OLGA. TCRdb obtained this table from immuneACCESS and retained in-frame rearrangements with V and J assigned. These tables miss some clones; where compared with another copy, unresolved V genes account for less than half of the shortfall, and the remainder is unexplained. The D gene and trimming were derived from the DNA, and the V and J assignments and clone size from that table. This sample holds under 2.5 million clones; 92% were observed only once. 0.37% of the sample goes to the ten largest clones.

The donors were healthy, HIV-negative adults who had no recently reported acute infections or vaccinations. Only Caucasian adults living in Nashville, Tennessee, USA were represented among the donors. CD4+ T cells were enriched by magnetic negative selection, after which naive cells were positively selected on CD45RA and the negative fraction was taken as the memory subset. After blood collection by leukapheresis, PBMCs were isolated using Ficoll-Histopaque density gradient centrifugation and then cryopreserved in the vapor phase of liquid nitrogen. Analytical flow cytometry was used to check the purity and quantity of every magnetically sorted T cell population. Each sorted fraction had its genomic DNA isolated and then quantified by UV absorbance on a Nanodrop 2000c. The full study reports these points: Naive subsets generally had larger estimated clonotype richness than memory subsets. Clonotypes shared by all four sorted-subset donors showed higher generation probabilities than non-shared clonotypes. Sharing across a few donors was observed for about 4.8% of naive CD4, over 3% of naive CD8, 2.3% of memory CD4, and about 0.4% of memory CD8 clonotypes. Based on pairwise subsampling, the degree of clonotype sharing among donors was expected to be affected by sequencing depth. Only blood was sampled, and tissue TCR repertoires likely differ from those in blood. Incomplete sequencing was indicated by rarefaction of sorted-subset datasets, despite the large sequencing depth. The genetic and exposure-history diversity represented was limited by the small number of donors.

The clonotype was recovered from a man younger than 30 in good health. Some clones in this sample may be carry-over from other donors' samples. The specimen was naive CD4+ T cells from PBMCs. Explained via the paper, the cell subset or site label denotes: CD45RA+ positively selected.

The bases are TGTGCCAGCAGTGCCGGGACTAGCGGGAGCTATGAGCAGTTCTTC. Its protein reads: CASSAGTSGSYEQFF. The sequence is built from TRBV28 and TRBJ2-1, and TRBD2 matches 14 of the central bases. The CDR3 contains 15 residues, cysteine and phenylalanine counted. Solely the CDR3 DNA is kept, with 45 bases framed from the first base. From V the trimming removes 5 bases and from J it removes 8 bases, while the gene matches leave 5 bases of the junction unaccounted for. CDR1 and CDR2, per the germline V gene, are MDHEN and SYDVKM.